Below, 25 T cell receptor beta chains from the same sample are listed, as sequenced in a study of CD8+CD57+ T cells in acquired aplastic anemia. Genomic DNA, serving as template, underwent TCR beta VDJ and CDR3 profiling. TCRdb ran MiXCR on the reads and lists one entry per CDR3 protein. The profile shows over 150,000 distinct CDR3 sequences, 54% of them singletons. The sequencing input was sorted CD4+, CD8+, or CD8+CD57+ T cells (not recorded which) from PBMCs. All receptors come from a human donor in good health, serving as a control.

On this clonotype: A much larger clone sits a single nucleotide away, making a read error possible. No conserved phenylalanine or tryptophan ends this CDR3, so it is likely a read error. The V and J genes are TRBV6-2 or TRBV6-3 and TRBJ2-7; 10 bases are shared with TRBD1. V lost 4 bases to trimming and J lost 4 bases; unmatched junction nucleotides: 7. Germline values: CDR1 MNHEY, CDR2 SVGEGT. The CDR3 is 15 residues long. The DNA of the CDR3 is TGTGCCAGCAGTTCCCCGGACAGGGGGAGGTACGAGCAGTACCTC. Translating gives CASSSPDRGRYEQYL.

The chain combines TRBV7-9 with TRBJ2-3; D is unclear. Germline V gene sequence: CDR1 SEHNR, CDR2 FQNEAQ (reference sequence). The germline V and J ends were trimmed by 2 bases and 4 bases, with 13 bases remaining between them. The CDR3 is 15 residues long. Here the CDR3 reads CASSLSRSGADTQYF. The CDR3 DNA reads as TGTGCCAGCAGCTTAAGCCGGAGTGGAGCAGATACGCAGTATTTT.

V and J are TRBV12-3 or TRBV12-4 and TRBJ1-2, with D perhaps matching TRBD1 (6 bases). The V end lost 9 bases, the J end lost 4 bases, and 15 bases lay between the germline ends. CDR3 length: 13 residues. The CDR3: CASGTWDTYGYTF. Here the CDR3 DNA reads TGTGCCAGTGGAACCTGGGACACCTATGGCTACACCTTC.

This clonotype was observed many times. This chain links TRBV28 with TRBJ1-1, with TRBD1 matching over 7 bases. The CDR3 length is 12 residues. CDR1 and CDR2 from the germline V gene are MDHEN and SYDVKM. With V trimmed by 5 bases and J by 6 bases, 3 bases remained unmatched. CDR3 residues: CASSTGVPEAFF. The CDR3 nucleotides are TGTGCCAGCAGTACAGGGGTCCCTGAAGCTTTCTTT.

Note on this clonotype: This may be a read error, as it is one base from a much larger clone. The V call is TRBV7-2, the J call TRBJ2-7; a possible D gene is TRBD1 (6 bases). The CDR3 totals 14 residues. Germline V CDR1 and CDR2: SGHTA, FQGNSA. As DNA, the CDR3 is TGTGCCAGCAGGGTACAGGGTAGCTCCTGCGAGCAGTACTTC. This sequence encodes CASRVQGSSCEQYF. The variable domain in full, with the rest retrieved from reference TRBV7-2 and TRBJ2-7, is GAGVSQSPSNKVTEKGKDVELRCDPISGHTALYWYRQSLGQGLEFLIYFQGNSAPDKSGLPSDRFSAERTGGSVSTLTIQRTQQEDSAVYLCASRVQGSSCEQYFGPGTRLTVT.

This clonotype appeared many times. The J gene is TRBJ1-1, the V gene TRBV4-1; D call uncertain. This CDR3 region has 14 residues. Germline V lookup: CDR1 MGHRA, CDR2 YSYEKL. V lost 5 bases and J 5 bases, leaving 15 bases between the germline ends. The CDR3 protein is CASSGRTTGTEAFF. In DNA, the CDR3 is TGCGCCAGCAGCGGAAGAACAACGGGGACTGAAGCTTTCTTT.

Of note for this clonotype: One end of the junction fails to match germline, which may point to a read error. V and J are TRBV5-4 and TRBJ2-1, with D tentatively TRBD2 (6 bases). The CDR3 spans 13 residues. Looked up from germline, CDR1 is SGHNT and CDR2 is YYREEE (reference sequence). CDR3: CASSLGGENEQFF. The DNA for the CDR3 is TGCGCCAGCAGCTTGGGGGGAGAGAATGAGCAGTTCTTC.

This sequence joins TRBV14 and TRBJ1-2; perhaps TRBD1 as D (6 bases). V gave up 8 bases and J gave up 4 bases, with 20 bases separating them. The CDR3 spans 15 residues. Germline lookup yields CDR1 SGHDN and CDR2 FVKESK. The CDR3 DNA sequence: TGTGCCAGCTCGCCTACAGGGCCCGAGGTCTATGGCTACACCTTC. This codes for CASSPTGPEVYGYTF.

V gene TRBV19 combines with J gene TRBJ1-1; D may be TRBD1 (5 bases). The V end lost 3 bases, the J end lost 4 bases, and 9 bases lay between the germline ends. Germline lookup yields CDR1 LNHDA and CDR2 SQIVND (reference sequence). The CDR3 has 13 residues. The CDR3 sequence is CASSIGASTEAFF. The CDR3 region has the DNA TGTGCCAGTAGTATTGGGGCGAGCACTGAAGCTTTCTTT.

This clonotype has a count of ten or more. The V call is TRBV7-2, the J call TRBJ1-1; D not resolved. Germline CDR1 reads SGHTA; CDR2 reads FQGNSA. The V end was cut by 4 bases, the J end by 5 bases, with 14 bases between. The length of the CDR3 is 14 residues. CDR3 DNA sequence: TGTGCCAGCAGCTGGAATAGGTGGGGAACTGAAGCTTTCTTT. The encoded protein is CASSWNRWGTEAFF.

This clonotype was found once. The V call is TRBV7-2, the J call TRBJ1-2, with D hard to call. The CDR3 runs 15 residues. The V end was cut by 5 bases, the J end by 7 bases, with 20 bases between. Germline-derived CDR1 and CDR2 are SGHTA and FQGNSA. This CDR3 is CASSQDSRESGGYTF. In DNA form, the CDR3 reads TGTGCCAGCAGCCAGGATTCGCGGGAAAGTGGTGGCTACACCTTC.

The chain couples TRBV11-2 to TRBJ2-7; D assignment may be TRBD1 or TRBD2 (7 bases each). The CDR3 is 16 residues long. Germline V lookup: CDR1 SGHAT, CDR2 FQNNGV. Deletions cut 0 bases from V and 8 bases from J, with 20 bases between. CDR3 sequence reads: CASSLDHISGGQKQYF. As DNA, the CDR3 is TGTGCCAGCAGCTTAGATCATATATCGGGGGGACAGAAGCAGTACTTC.

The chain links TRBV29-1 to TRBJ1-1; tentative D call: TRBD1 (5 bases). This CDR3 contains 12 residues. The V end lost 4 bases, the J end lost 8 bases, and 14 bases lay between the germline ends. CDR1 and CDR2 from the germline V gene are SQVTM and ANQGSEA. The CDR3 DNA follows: TGCAGCGTTGGCGGCAGTGGGGGGGAAGCTTTCTTT. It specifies CSVGGSGGEAFF.

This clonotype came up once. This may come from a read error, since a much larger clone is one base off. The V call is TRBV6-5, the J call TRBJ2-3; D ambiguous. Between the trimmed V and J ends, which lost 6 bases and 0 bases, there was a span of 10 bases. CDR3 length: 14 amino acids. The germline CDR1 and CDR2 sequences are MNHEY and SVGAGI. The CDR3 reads CASRSTFSTDTQYF. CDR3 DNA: TGTGCCAGCAGGTCCACATTCAGCACAGATACGCAGTATTTT.

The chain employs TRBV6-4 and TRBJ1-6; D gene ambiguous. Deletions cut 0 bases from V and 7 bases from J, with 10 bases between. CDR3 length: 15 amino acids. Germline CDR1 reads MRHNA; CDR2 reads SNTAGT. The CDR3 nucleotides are TGTGCCAGCAGTGACTCGATGCCAGGAAATTCACCCCTCCACTTT. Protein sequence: CASSDSMPGNSPLHF.

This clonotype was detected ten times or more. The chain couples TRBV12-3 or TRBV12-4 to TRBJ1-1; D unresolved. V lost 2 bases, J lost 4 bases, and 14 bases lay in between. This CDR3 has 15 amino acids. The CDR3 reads CASSLYPGRSTEAFF. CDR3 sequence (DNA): TGTGCCAGCAGTTTATATCCGGGAAGGTCCACTGAAGCTTTCTTT.

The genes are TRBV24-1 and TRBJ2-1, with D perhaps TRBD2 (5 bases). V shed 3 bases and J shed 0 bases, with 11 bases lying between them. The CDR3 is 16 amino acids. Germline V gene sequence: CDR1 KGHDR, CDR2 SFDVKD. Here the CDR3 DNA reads TGTGCCACCAGTGATACAAGCGGAAGCTCCTACAATGAGCAGTTCTTC. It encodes CATSDTSGSSYNEQFF.

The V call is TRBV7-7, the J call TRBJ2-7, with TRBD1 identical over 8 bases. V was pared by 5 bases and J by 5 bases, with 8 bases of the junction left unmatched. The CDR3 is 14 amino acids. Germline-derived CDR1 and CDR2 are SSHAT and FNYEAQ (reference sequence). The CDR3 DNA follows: TGTGCCAGCAGCCTAGGACAGGGTGCGGACGAGCAGTACTTC. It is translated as CASSLGQGADEQYF.

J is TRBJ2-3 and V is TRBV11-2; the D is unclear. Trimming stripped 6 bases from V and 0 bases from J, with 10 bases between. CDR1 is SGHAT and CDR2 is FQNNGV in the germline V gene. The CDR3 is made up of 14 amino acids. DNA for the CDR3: TGTGCCAGCAGTCAGGACGTAAGCACAGATACGCAGTATTTT. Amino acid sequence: CASSQDVSTDTQYF.

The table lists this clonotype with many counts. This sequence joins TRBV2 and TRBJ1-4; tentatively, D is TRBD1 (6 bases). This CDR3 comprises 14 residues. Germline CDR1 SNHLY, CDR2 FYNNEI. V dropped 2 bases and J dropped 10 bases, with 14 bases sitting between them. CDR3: CASSEWDKSGKLFF. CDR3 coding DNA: TGTGCCAGCAGTGAATGGGACAAAAGTGGAAAACTGTTTTTT. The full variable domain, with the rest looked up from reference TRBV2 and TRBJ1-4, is EPEVTQTPSHQVTQMGQEVILRCVPISNHLYFYWYRQILGQKVEFLVSFYNNEISEKSEIFDDQFSVERPDGSNFTLKIRSTKLEDSAMYFCASSEWDKSGKLFFGSGTQLSVL.

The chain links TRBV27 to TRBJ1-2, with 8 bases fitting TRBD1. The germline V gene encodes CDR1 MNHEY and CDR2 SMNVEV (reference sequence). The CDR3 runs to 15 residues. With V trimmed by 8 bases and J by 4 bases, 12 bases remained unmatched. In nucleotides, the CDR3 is TGTGCCAGCGGCCTGGGGACAGGAGATTTCTATGGCTACACCTTC. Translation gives CASGLGTGDFYGYTF.

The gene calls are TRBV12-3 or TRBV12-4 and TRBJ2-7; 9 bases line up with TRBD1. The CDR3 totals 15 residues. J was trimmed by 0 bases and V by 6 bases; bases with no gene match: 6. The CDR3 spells CASSPTGGRSYEQYF. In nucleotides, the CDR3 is TGTGCCAGCAGCCCAACAGGGGGCCGCTCCTACGAGCAGTACTTC.

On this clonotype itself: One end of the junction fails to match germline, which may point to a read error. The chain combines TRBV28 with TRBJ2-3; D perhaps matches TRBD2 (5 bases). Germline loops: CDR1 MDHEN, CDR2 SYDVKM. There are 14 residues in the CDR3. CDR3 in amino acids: CASGLRGFTDTQYF. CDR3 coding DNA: TGTGCCAGCGGTTTACGAGGGTTCACAGATACGCAGTATTTT.

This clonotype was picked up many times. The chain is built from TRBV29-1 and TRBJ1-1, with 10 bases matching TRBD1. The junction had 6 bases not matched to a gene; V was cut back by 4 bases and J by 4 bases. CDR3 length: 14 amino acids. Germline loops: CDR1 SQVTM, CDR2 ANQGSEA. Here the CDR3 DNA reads TGCAGCGTTGTTCGGGACAGGGGAAGCACTGAAGCTTTCTTT. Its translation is CSVVRDRGSTEAFF. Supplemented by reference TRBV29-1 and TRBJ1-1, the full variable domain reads SAVISQKPSRDICQRGTSLTIQCQVDSQVTMMFWYRQQPGQSLTLIATANQGSEATYESGFVIDKFPISRPNLTFSTLTVSNMSPEDSSIYLCSVVRDRGSTEAFFGQGTRLTVV.

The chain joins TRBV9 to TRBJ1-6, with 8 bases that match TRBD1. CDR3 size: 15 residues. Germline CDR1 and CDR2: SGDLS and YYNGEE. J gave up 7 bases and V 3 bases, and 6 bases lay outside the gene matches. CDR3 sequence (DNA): TGTGCCAGCAGCGCCGGGGGACAGGAAAATTCACCCCTCCACTTT. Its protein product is CASSAGGQENSPLHF.